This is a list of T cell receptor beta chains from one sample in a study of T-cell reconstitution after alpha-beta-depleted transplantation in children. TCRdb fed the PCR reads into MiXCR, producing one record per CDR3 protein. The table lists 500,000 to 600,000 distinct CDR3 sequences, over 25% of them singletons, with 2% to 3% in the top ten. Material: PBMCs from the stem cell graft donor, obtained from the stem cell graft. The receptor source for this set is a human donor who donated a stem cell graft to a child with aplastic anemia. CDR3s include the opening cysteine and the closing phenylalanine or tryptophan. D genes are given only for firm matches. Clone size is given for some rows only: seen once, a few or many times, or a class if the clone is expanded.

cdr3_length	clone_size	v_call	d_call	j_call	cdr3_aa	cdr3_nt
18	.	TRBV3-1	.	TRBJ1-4	CASSSRYRGGLSNEKLFF	TGTGCCAGCAGCTCCCGGTATCGAGGCGGCCTCAGTAATGAAAAACTGTTTTTT
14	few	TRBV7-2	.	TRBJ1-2	CASSHGQINYGYTF	TGTGCCAGCAGCCATGGACAGATTAACTATGGCTACACCTTC
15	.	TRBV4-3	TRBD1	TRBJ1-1	CASSQGGTGRTEAFF	TGCGCCAGCAGCCAGGGAGGGACAGGGAGGACTGAAGCTTTCTTT
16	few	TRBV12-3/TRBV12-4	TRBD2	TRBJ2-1	CASSVGSGGGYNEQFF	TGTGCCAGCAGTGTGGGTAGCGGGGGGGGCTACAATGAGCAGTTCTTC
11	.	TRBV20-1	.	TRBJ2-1	CSASEGHEQFF	TGCAGTGCTAGTGAAGGCCATGAGCAGTTCTTC
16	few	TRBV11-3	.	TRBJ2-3	CASSTGLSGRTDTQYF	TGTGCCAGCAGCACCGGGCTGAGCGGAAGGACAGATACGCAGTATTTT
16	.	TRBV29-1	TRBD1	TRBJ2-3	CSVEDPQGVMTDTQYF	TGCAGCGTTGAAGATCCACAGGGGGTAATGACAGATACGCAGTATTTT
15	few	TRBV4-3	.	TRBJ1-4	CASSRGPSTSEKLFF	TGCGCCAGCAGCCGCGGACCCTCGACCAGCGAAAAACTGTTTTTT
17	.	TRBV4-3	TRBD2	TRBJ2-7	CASSQEIAGSLTYEQYF	TGCGCCAGCAGCCAAGAGATAGCGGGAAGCCTTACCTACGAGCAGTACTTC
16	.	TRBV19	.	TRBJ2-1	CASSIDGRRGYNEQFF	TGTGCCAGTAGTATAGATGGGCGGAGGGGCTACAATGAGCAGTTCTTC
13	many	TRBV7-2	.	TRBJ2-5	CASSFSYQETQYF	TGTGCCAGCAGCTTCAGTTACCAAGAGACCCAGTACTTC
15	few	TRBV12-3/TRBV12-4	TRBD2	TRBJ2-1	CASSLALAGDGEQFF	TGTGCCAGCAGTTTAGCCCTAGCGGGAGATGGTGAGCAGTTCTTC
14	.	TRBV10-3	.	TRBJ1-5	CAISGTASNQPQHF	TGTGCCATCAGTGGGACAGCCTCCAATCAGCCCCAGCATTTT
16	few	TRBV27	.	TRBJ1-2	CASSPLTTRGPYGYTF	TGTGCCAGCAGTCCGCTAACAACACGGGGACCCTATGGCTACACCTTC
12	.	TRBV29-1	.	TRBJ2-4	CSVAGGGNIQYF	TGCAGCGTTGCAGGAGGGGGTAACATTCAGTACTTC
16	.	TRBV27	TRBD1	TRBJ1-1	CASSSRQGARNPEAFF	TGTGCCAGCAGTTCGCGACAGGGGGCGCGGAATCCTGAAGCTTTCTTT
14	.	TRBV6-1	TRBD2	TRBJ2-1	CASSAGTSGNEQFF	TGTGCCAGCAGTGCAGGGACTAGCGGCAATGAGCAGTTCTTC
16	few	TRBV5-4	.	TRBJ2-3	CASSWEPVARTDTQYF	TGTGCCAGCAGCTGGGAGCCCGTCGCCCGCACAGATACGCAGTATTTT
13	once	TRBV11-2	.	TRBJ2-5	CASSWGVTETQYF	TGTGCCAGCAGCTGGGGAGTTACAGAGACCCAGTACTTC
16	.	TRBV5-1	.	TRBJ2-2	CASSLDRQDLTGELFF	TGCGCCAGCAGCTTGGACAGACAGGACCTCACCGGGGAGCTGTTTTTT
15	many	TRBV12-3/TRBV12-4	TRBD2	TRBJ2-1	CASTRPGLAANEQFF	TGTGCCAGCACCCGACCGGGACTAGCGGCTAATGAGCAGTTCTTC
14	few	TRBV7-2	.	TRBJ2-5	CASSFFWGAETQYF	TGTGCCAGCAGCTTCTTTTGGGGCGCAGAGACCCAGTACTTC
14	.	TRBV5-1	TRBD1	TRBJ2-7	CASSLTGENYEQYF	TGCGCCAGCAGCTTAACAGGGGAAAACTACGAGCAGTACTTC
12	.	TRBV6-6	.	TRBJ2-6	CASRPEANVLTF	TGTGCCAGCAGGCCAGAGGCCAACGTCCTGACTTTC
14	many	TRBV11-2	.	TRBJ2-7	CASSFDASSYEQYF	TGTGCCAGCAGCTTCGACGCGAGCTCCTACGAGCAGTACTTC
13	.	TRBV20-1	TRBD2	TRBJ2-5	CSATLAETGAQYF	TGCAGTGCTACGCTAGCGGAGACGGGGGCCCAGTACTTC
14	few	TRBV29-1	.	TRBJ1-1	CSVEAAPGGTEAFF	TGCAGCGTTGAAGCCGCCCCAGGAGGCACTGAAGCTTTCTTT